This T cell receptor (beta chain) stems from a study of blood T cell repertoires in COVID-19. Study-level background: T cells, B-cell-depleted T cells, or PBMCs supplied cDNA or gDNA.

Original analysis: Amplified reference gene primers provided the basis for estimating nucleated cell counts. Libraries were prepared by immunoSEQ multiplex PCR; TCRdb keeps only in-frame clonotypes and omits some of them. The V and J calls and clone size are taken from that table; D and trimming were inferred from the DNA. The sample records about 110,000 clones, roughly 84% being singletons. The sample holds a few counts of this clone. This CDR3 contains 15 residues. Germline trimming cut 1 base from V and 5 bases from J; bases unmatched to any gene: 3. Germline loops: CDR1 SGHTA, CDR2 FQGNSA. Sequences were obtained from peripheral blood. The chain carries TRBV7-2 and TRBJ2-3; 10 bases fit TRBD2. This receptor was taken from a woman between 65 and 79 years old with acute or convalescent COVID-19. The CDR3 spells CASSLGLAGVDTQYF. Here the CDR3 DNA reads TGTGCCAGCAGCTTAGGTCTAGCGGGGGTAGATACGCAGTATTTT.